This T cell receptor beta chain was documented in a study of blood T cell repertoires in COVID-19. The V gene's germline CDR1 is KGHSH and CDR2 LQKENI. With 1 base removed from V and 1 base from J, the gap between germline ends came to 14 bases. The CDR3 has 17 residues. Only in-frame clones appear in the TCRdb table, and some are missing; sequencing was by immunoSEQ multiplex PCR. Of approximately 450,000 clones listed, more than 85% are singletons. This clone was seen more than once but under ten times. This TCR was sampled from a woman aged 30 to 39 with acute or convalescent COVID-19. The sequenced material came from peripheral blood. The chain has TRBV18 and TRBJ1-5, with a tentative D call TRBD1 (5 bases). The CDR3 spells CASSPRPTVLSNQPQHF. The CDR3, as DNA: TGTGCCAGCTCACCACGTCCGACAGTTCTAAGCAATCAGCCCCAGCATTTT. Variable domain in full (rest from reference TRBV18 and TRBJ1-5): NAGVMQNPRHLVRRRGQEARLRCSPMKGHSHVYWYRQLPEEGLKFMVYLQKENIIDESGMPKERFSAEFPKEGPSILRIQQVVRGDSAAYFCASSPRPTVLSNQPQHFGDGTRLSIL.